This TCR beta chain derives from a study of T cells in Graves' hyperthyroidism and ophthalmopathy. V gave up 3 bases and J gave up 4 bases, with 9 bases separating them. The germline V gene has CDR1 MDHEN and CDR2 SYDVKM. This CDR3 has 13 residues. This clonotype was counted many times. RNA transcripts provided the source from which TCR beta CDR3 regions were amplified. Initially, a first-round RT-PCR of the TCR CDR3 employed the HTBI primer set. TCRdb re-derived calls from the multiplex PCR reads in MiXCR, one entry per CDR3 protein. The repertoire consists of hundreds of thousands of distinct CDR3 sequences, with about 12% occurring once and the leading ten covering 9% to 9.5%.

This sequence was found in a young woman with Graves' hyperthyroidism. Sequenced: blood. V gene TRBV28 combines with J gene TRBJ1-2; tentatively, D is TRBD1 (5 bases). The CDR3 sequence: CASSFERGYGYTF. The CDR3 DNA reads TGTGCCAGCAGTTTTGAGAGGGGCTATGGCTACACCTTC.